A single sample gave rise to the 23 T cell receptor beta chains below, sequenced in a study of shared clonotypes between healthy human individuals. Only in-frame clones appear in the TCRdb table, and some are missing; sequencing was by immunoSEQ multiplex PCR. The repertoire consists of about 1.1 million clones, with around three quarters occurring once and the leading ten covering 0.89%. The specimen was memory CD4+ T cells from PBMCs. The subset here: CD45RA-negative fraction. The receptors shown here come from a man aged 18 to 29 in good health. Some clones in this sample may be carry-over from other donors' samples.

The V and J genes are TRBV15 and TRBJ1-5, with 10 bases that match TRBD1. The CDR3 covers 18 residues. J lost 5 bases, V lost 3 bases, and 13 bases had no gene match. From germline, CDR1 is LNHNV and CDR2 YYDKDF (reference sequence). CDR3 loop: CATSRPGQGRMFDQPQHF. In DNA, the CDR3 is TGTGCCACCAGCAGGCCGGGACAGGGGAGGATGTTCGATCAGCCCCAGCATTTT.

The CDR3 is CASRNTGSHEQYF. The CDR3 bases are TGTGCCAGCAGGAACACAGGTTCCCACGAGCAGTACTTC. The chain is built from TRBV6-5 and TRBJ2-7; TRBD1 is a possible D gene (5 bases). V gave up 6 bases and J gave up 5 bases, with 14 bases separating them. Germline assignment: CDR1 MNHEY and CDR2 SVGAGI. The CDR3 loop spans 13 amino acids.

This sequence joins TRBV5-1 and TRBJ2-7, with 8 bases matching TRBD1. The CDR3 totals 15 residues. The trim removed 4 bases at V and 3 bases at J, leaving 9 bases unmatched. CDR1 is SGHRS, CDR2 YFSETQ, per germline. This CDR3 is CASSVSTGAHYEQYF. Written as DNA, the CDR3 is TGCGCCAGCAGCGTATCGACAGGGGCCCACTACGAGCAGTACTTC.

The J gene is TRBJ2-2, the V gene TRBV19; D unresolved. Looked up from germline, CDR1 is LNHDA and CDR2 is SQIVND (reference sequence). V dropped 2 bases and J dropped 6 bases, with 4 bases sitting between them. The CDR3 runs 12 residues. The CDR3: CASSIMPGELFF. The CDR3 DNA follows: TGTGCCAGTAGTATAATGCCCGGGGAGCTGTTTTTT.

The rearrangement joins TRBV18 to TRBJ2-7, with D perhaps matching TRBD2 (6 bases). This CDR3 is built from 13 residues. The germline V and J ends were trimmed by 0 bases and 5 bases, with 8 bases remaining between them. Germline CDR1 and CDR2: KGHSH and LQKENI. The CDR3, as DNA: TGTGCCAGCTCACCACCGGGACTCGACGAGCAGTACTTC. Translating gives CASSPPGLDEQYF.

This clone was detected only a few times. V usage is TRBV7-7 and J usage is TRBJ2-3; 7 nucleotides line up with TRBD2. V lost 6 bases to trimming and J lost 4 bases; unmatched junction nucleotides: 7. This CDR3 spans 14 amino acids. Per germline, CDR1 SSHAT and CDR2 FNYEAQ (reference sequence). The CDR3 reads CASRVGLAADTQYF. The CDR3 DNA sequence: TGTGCCAGCAGGGTGGGGCTAGCGGCAGATACGCAGTATTTT.

As concerns this clone: At one of its ends the junction is not consistent with the germline gene, which may arise from a read error. The V call is TRBV5-4, the J call TRBJ2-3, with D perhaps TRBD2 (6 bases). The CDR3 consists of 16 residues. Germline-derived CDR1 and CDR2 are SGHNT and YYREEE (reference sequence). DNA for the CDR3: TGTGCCGGCAGCTTGGGGCTAGCGAGGGGCACAGATACGCAGTATTTT. It encodes CAGSLGLARGTDTQYF.

V usage is TRBV11-1 and J usage is TRBJ1-2, with D uncertain. Germline values: CDR1 SGHAT, CDR2 FQDESV (reference sequence). The CDR3 covers 14 residues. V was shortened by 0 bases and J by 2 bases, with 7 bases between the two germline ends. In nucleotides, the CDR3 is TGTGCCAGCAGCTTAGCGTCCGGGAACTATGGCTACACCTTC. This encodes CASSLASGNYGYTF.

This chain's CDR3 is CASSFALFTTTNEKLFF. DNA of the CDR3: TGTGCCAGCAGCTTCGCCCTGTTTACCACAACTAATGAAAAACTGTTTTTT. The chain is built from TRBV5-5 and TRBJ1-4; D is unresolved. Trimming left V 2 bases short and J 0 bases short, with 14 bases between. The CDR3 contains 17 residues. CDR1 and CDR2 (germline): SGHKS, YYEKEE (reference sequence).

The rearrangement links TRBV7-3 to TRBJ1-2; D perhaps matches TRBD1 (5 bases). The germline V gene has CDR1 SGHTA and CDR2 FQGTGA. With 3 bases removed from V and 7 bases from J, the gap between germline ends came to 12 bases. The CDR3 consists of 13 residues. For the CDR3, the DNA is TGTGCCAGCAGCTTGTCAGGGCAAACTGGCTACACCTTC. The encoded protein is CASSLSGQTGYTF.

The chain has TRBV5-1 and TRBJ2-1; D gene unclear. V was shortened by 0 bases and J by 9 bases, with 10 bases between the two germline ends. Germline V gene data show CDR1 as SGHRS and CDR2 as YFSETQ. The CDR3 is 13 amino acids. CDR3 coding DNA: TGCGCCAGCAGCTTGGCCTCATCGCCTGAGCAGTTCTTC. It yields the protein CASSLASSPEQFF.

Comment on this clone: One base separates it from a far larger clone, so it is likely a read error. The chain uses TRBV7-9 and TRBJ2-5; 8 bases are shared with TRBD1. The end of the DNA fits TRBJ2-7 better, so the J call may be wrong. Germline assignment: CDR1 SEHNR and CDR2 FQNEAQ (reference sequence). The CDR3 extends over 19 amino acids. The CDR3 sequence: CAGSLAVRTGGLGSYEQYF. Written as DNA, the CDR3 is TGTGCCGGCAGCTTAGCGGTGAGAACAGGGGGACTGGGGTCCTACGAGCAGTACTTC.

A note on this clone: This sequence is one base from a far larger clone and is likely a read error. The V and J genes are TRBV15 and TRBJ1-2; 8 bases agree with TRBD1. CDR1 LNHNV and CDR2 YYDKDF come from the germline V gene (reference sequence). This CDR3 region has 13 residues. Losses at the gene ends were 3 bases for V and 4 bases for J; bases not matched to a gene: 1. The CDR3 coding sequence is TGTGCCACCAGCAGGGACAGGGCCTATGGCTACACCTTC. It specifies CATSRDRAYGYTF.

This rearrangement joins TRBV7-3 to TRBJ2-4, with D perhaps TRBD1 (5 bases). The CDR3 loop spans 13 amino acids. Trimming pared 5 bases from V and 10 bases from J, leaving 15 bases between. CDR1 and CDR2 (germline): SGHTA, FQGTGA. The CDR3: CASSLVIPGIQYF. The CDR3 DNA is TGTGCCAGCAGCCTCGTGATCCCAGGGATTCAGTACTTC. Complete variable domain (other parts from reference TRBV7-3 and TRBJ2-4): GAGVSQTPSNKVTEKGKYVELRCDPISGHTALYWYRQSLGQGPEFLIYFQGTGAADDSGLPNDRFFAVRPEGSVSTLKIQRTERGDSAVYLCASSLVIPGIQYFGAGTRLSVL.

The chain recombines TRBV6-1 with TRBJ2-7; 13 bases are shared with TRBD2. The germline gives CDR1 MNHNS, CDR2 SASEGT. CDR3 length equals 13 residues. After removal of 8 bases from V and 7 bases from J, the junction contained 5 bases not matched to a gene. CDR3 protein: CASGTSGTREQYF. CDR3 DNA: TGTGCCAGCGGGACTAGCGGGACGAGGGAGCAGTACTTC.

This clone was detected only once. The chain links TRBV28 to TRBJ1-2; D unresolved. CDR3 size: 12 residues. The V end was cut by 1 base, the J end by 3 bases, with 3 bases between. Germline V CDR1 and CDR2: MDHEN, SYDVKM. CDR3 region: CASSLSYYGYTF. The CDR3 DNA reads TGTGCCAGCAGTTTATCCTACTATGGCTACACCTTC.

Details on this clone: The same CDR3 arises from other DNA sequences in this sample as well. The rearrangement links TRBV5-1 to TRBJ1-1; D gene ambiguous. CDR1 SGHRS and CDR2 YFSETQ come from the germline V gene. The CDR3 covers 13 residues. Trimming pared 0 bases from V and 0 bases from J, leaving 3 bases between. The CDR3 DNA is TGCGCCAGCAGCTTGGTGGTGAACACTGAAGCTTTCTTT. It encodes CASSLVVNTEAFF.

The chain employs TRBV30 and TRBJ2-5; 10 nucleotides align to TRBD2. The V segment lost 4 bases and the J segment 2 bases; nucleotides outside the gene matches: 13. The CDR3 has 17 amino acids. The germline V gene has CDR1 GTSNPN and CDR2 SVGIG (reference sequence). The CDR3 is CAWTRDRLAGHQETQYF. DNA of the CDR3: TGTGCCTGGACTCGGGACAGACTAGCGGGCCATCAAGAGACCCAGTACTTC. Full variable domain (rest looked up from reference TRBV30 and TRBJ2-5): SQTIHQWPATLVQPVGSPLSLECTVEGTSNPNLYWYRQAAGRGLQLLFYSVGIGQISSEVPQNLSASRPQDRQFILSSKKLLLSDSGFYLCAWTRDRLAGHQETQYFGPGTRLLVL.

The chain combines TRBV5-1 with TRBJ1-2; 7 bases are a match to TRBD1. This CDR3 contains 16 residues. J was trimmed by 5 bases and V by 2 bases; bases with no gene match: 12. CDR1 and CDR2 from the germline V gene are SGHRS and YFSETQ. As DNA, the CDR3 is TGCGCCAGCAGCTTTACGGGAACGGGACAGATTTATGGCTACACCTTC. This translates into CASSFTGTGQIYGYTF. The full variable domain, completed using reference TRBV5-1 and TRBJ1-2, is KAGVTQTPRYLIKTRGQQVTLSCSPISGHRSVSWYQQTPGQGLQFLFEYFSETQRNKGNFPGRFSGRQFSNSRSEMNVSTLELGDSALYLCASSFTGTGQIYGYTFGSGTRLTVV.

The rearrangement joins TRBV9 to TRBJ1-2, with D maybe TRBD1 (5 bases). Germline CDR1 SGDLS, CDR2 YYNGEE. Trimming cost V 4 bases and J 0 bases, with 10 bases left between them. This CDR3 region has 14 residues. The CDR3 protein is CASSPTDTNYGYTF. CDR3 nucleotide sequence: TGTGCCAGCAGCCCGACAGACACTAACTATGGCTACACCTTC.

This chain uses TRBV4-3 with TRBJ2-1, with 11 nucleotides matching TRBD2. The V gene end was trimmed by 4 bases and the J gene end by 9 bases; junction bases not matched to a gene: 8. The CDR3 totals 15 residues. In germline, CDR1 is LGHNA, CDR2 YSLEER. CDR3 sequence: CASSPTSGIGGEQFF. As DNA, the CDR3 is TGCGCCAGCAGCCCGACTAGCGGGATAGGTGGTGAGCAGTTCTTC.

There are a few counts of this clone. The chain has TRBV7-2 and TRBJ1-5, with D possibly being TRBD1 (6 bases). V shed 9 bases and J shed 5 bases, with 14 bases lying between them. The V gene's germline CDR1 is SGHTA and CDR2 FQGNSA. The CDR3 loop spans 13 amino acids. CDR3 protein: CASSQGNHQPQHF. As DNA, the CDR3 is TGTGCCAGTTCACAGGGCAATCATCAGCCCCAGCATTTT.

The DNA of the CDR3 is TGTGCCAGCACCAACCCCCTGACGCGTGAGCAGTTCTTC. As protein: CASTNPLTREQFF. The chain recombines TRBV6-4 with TRBJ2-1; D gene unclear. Trimming removed 7 bases at V and 9 bases at J, with 16 bases between. The CDR3 sequence is 13 residues long. Germline-derived CDR1 and CDR2 are MRHNA and SNTAGT.